The T cell receptor beta chain under discussion was sequenced for a study of beta chain features in type 1 diabetes. Study-level information: Sorted cells from all samples, numbering over 85,000,000, were examined. The study's findings and limits: Within the patient group, naive, central memory and Treg TCRB repertoires appeared more similar to each other than within healthy donors. When Type 1 diabetes patients were examined, their TCRB CDR3s proved moderately but significantly shorter in all four CD4+ subsets. Any role of HLA type in TCRB rearrangement remained unresolved here.

The whole isolated RNA underwent reverse transcription, so sequencing captured expressed TCRB transcripts. Repertoires were generated with immunoSEQ multiplex PCR, while TCRdb's copy carries only in-frame clones and drops some. The sample has hundreds of thousands of clones, around 15% seen once. Germline V gives CDR1 MDHEN, CDR2 SYDVKM. This CDR3 is built from 12 residues. V gave up 7 bases and J gave up 14 bases, with 19 bases separating them. The authors sorted CD4+ naive, central memory, regulatory and stem cell-like memory cells via CD45RO/CCR7/CD25/CD127/CD95/CD27. Comments on this clone: Its antigen is currently unknown.

The rearrangement links TRBV28 to TRBJ2-3; D is unclear. The sample comprised naive CD4+ T cells from blood. The source is a man in his late teens or twenties with type 1 diabetes. CDR3 sequence: CASMGTTFGPYF. As DNA, the CDR3 is TGTGCCAGCATGGGCACGACCTTCGGGCCGTATTTT.